The entry below describes one T cell receptor beta chain. The data derive from a study of blood T cell repertoires in COVID-19. Study as a whole: Collection of acute and convalescent COVID-19 samples took place in the United States, Italy and Spain. T cells, B-cell-depleted T cells, or PBMCs supplied cDNA or gDNA.

Germline-derived CDR1 and CDR2 are MDHEN and SYDVKM. The V gene lost 4 bases and the J gene lost 0 bases, with 13 bases spanning the gap. This CDR3 region has 15 residues. Original analysis: Reference gene primer amplification gave nucleated cell count estimates. Measured with immunoSEQ multiplex PCR; TCRdb has only the in-frame clones, and not every one. D and trimming were read from the DNA, whereas the V and J calls and clone size are those reported in that table. The repertoire consists of 120,000 or so clones, with roughly 84% occurring once and the leading ten covering about 1%. The V and J genes are TRBV28 and TRBJ2-7, with a possible D match to TRBD1 (5 bases). The source of this sequence is a woman of 80 years or more with acute or convalescent COVID-19. What was sequenced was peripheral blood. The CDR3 nucleotides are TGTGCCAGCAGTTCGACAGCCTCGGGCTCCTACGAGCAGTACTTC. Translated, it gives CASSSTASGSYEQYF. The full variable domain, rest sourced from reference TRBV28 and TRBJ2-7, is DVKVTQSSRYLVKRTGEKVFLECVQDMDHENMFWYRQDPGLGLRLIYFSYDVKMKEKGDIPEGYSVSREKKERFSLILESASTNQTSMYLCASSSTASGSYEQYFGPGTRLTVT.